This T cell receptor (beta chain) emerged from a study of T cells in localized non-small cell lung cancer. CDR3 length: 13 amino acids. Looked up from germline, CDR1 is LGHNA and CDR2 is YNFKEQ. The V and J ends lost 0 bases and 8 bases respectively, with 7 bases between them. A remark on this clone: Its antigen is not identified.

Study observations and caveats: Clonality of T cells reached its maximum in uninvolved adjacent lung, surpassing tumor.

Here immunoSEQ multiplex PCR was the method, and the copy in TCRdb shows in-frame clones only, minus some. The repertoire holds over 20,000 clones, with approximately 85% as singletons. This chain connects TRBV4-2 to TRBJ1-4, with D uncertain. The specimen was peripheral blood mononuclear cells, collected before any cancer treatment. The receptor was isolated from an older male donor with stage II lung adenocarcinoma. This CDR3 reads CASSQDRGEKLFF. The CDR3 coding sequence is TGTGCCAGCAGCCAAGATCGTGGGGAAAAACTGTTTTTT.